This T cell receptor (beta chain) was retrieved from a study of cytomegalovirus exposure and HLA in healthy donors. The PCR ran on 60 Vbeta and 13 Jbeta primers. TCRdb's table, derived via immunoSEQ multiplex PCR, lists solely in-frame clones and lacks some. The table lists 50,000 or so clones, with more than 9% in the top ten. Germline V lookup: CDR1 SGHRS, CDR2 YFSETQ. The length of the CDR3 is 17 residues. With respect to this clone: The antigen is not known. One end of the junction is discordant with germline, which a read error may explain.

Study observations and caveats: A later analysis associated about 18,000 TCR beta sequences with HLA alleles at a 0.05 false discovery rate. TRBV6-2, TRBV6-3 and some other V segments were unresolvable in 87-base-pair reads. The authors later linked a missense DCLRE1C variant to TCR beta V- and J-gene trimming. The study listed around 150 cytomegalovirus-associated TCR beta chains.

The gene calls are TRBV5-1 and TRBJ1-3; TRBD1 aligns across 11 bases. This clonotype was sampled from a woman aged 55-70 years in good health and CMV-seropositive. Sequencing was performed on PBMCs. In DNA, the CDR3 is TGCGCCAGCAGTTTGGGACAGGGGGGAAACTCTGGAAACACCATATATTTT. Translation: CASSLGQGGNSGNTIYF.